One sample yielded the 27 T cell receptor beta chains listed below, sequenced in a study of cytomegalovirus exposure and HLA in healthy donors. The PCR used 60 Vbeta and 13 Jbeta primers. Profiled with immunoSEQ multiplex PCR; TCRdb holds only in-frame clones, not every one. Of about 82,000 clones in the sample, 70% to 85% are singletons; the top ten hold 20% to 25%. The sequencing sample was made of PBMCs. The receptors were gathered from a man aged 25-45 years in good health and CMV-seropositive.

Turning to this clone: At one of its ends the junction is not consistent with the germline gene, which may arise from a read error. The DNA of the CDR3 is TGCAGCCTCGAGGGGCCAGGGGGTGGCGGCTACCCCTTC. As protein: CSLEGPGGGGYPF. The rearrangement links TRBV29-1 to TRBJ1-2, with 7 bases matching TRBD1. CDR3 length: 13 amino acids. CDR1 is SQVTM and CDR2 is ANQGSEA in the germline V gene. The complete variable domain, with remaining parts taken from reference TRBV29-1 and TRBJ1-2, reads SAVISQKPSRDICQRGTSLTIQCQVDSQVTMMFWYRQQPGQSLTLIATANQGSEATYESGFVIDKFPISRPNLTFSTLTVSNMSPEDSSIYLCSLEGPGGGGYPFGSGTRLTVV.

This chain connects TRBV18 to TRBJ2-3; 14 bases fit TRBD2. The CDR3 covers 16 residues. V was clipped by 3 bases and J by 6 bases; unmatched bases: 5. Germline V gene sequence: CDR1 KGHSH, CDR2 LQKENI. For the CDR3, the DNA is TGTGCCAGCTCACCCCGACTAGCGGGAGGGCCTGATACGCAGTATTTT. Encoded protein: CASSPRLAGGPDTQYF.

The chain combines TRBV9 with TRBJ2-2; 9 positions match TRBD2. The length of the CDR3 is 22 residues. The germline V gene has CDR1 SGDLS and CDR2 YYNGEE. With V trimmed by 5 bases and J by 3 bases, 26 bases remained unmatched. CDR3 sequence reads: CASRYRSGTSKPPAVDTGELFF. DNA for the CDR3: TGTGCCAGCAGATATCGATCCGGGACTAGCAAACCCCCAGCAGTCGACACCGGGGAGCTGTTTTTT.

The rearrangement uses TRBV5-6 and TRBJ2-7; weak D call: TRBD2 (5 bases). Trimming left V 5 bases short and J 0 bases short, with 9 bases between. The CDR3 length is 13 residues. Germline V gives CDR1 SGHDT, CDR2 YYEEEE. The chain's CDR3 is CASRSRGSYEQYF. CDR3 DNA: TGTGCCAGCAGATCACGGGGCTCCTACGAGCAGTACTTC.

This clone came up once. The chain uses TRBV28 and TRBJ1-3, with D tentatively TRBD1 (6 bases). Trimming pared 4 bases from V and 2 bases from J, leaving 21 bases between. CDR1 is MDHEN, CDR2 SYDVKM, per germline. The CDR3 runs 18 residues. CDR3 residues: CASSSRAVQGRAGNTIYF. CDR3 nucleotides: TGTGCCAGCAGTTCCCGTGCCGTCCAGGGGAGGGCTGGAAACACCATATATTTT.

Only a few counts were recorded for this clone. The V and J genes are TRBV6-1 and TRBJ2-1, with TRBD1 as a possible D gene (6 bases). This CDR3 is built from 15 residues. Trimming removed 4 bases at V and 3 bases at J, with 13 bases between. Germline loops: CDR1 MNHNS, CDR2 SASEGT. Here the CDR3 reads CASSGPGEIYNEQFF. The CDR3 DNA reads as TGTGCCAGCAGTGGCCCAGGGGAGATCTACAATGAGCAGTTCTTC.

This chain connects TRBV9 to TRBJ1-2; D unresolved. Germline V gene data show CDR1 as SGDLS and CDR2 as YYNGEE. This CDR3 is built from 16 residues. Trimming left V 0 bases short and J 5 bases short, with 17 bases between. The CDR3 DNA reads as TGTGCCAGCAGCGTAGGAAGCGGGAATGCGGGGTATGGCTACACCTTC. It translates to CASSVGSGNAGYGYTF.

The chain employs TRBV29-1 and TRBJ1-5, with D unclear. V lost 4 bases and J 4 bases, leaving 8 bases between the germline ends. Germline CDR1 SQVTM, CDR2 ANQGSEA. The CDR3 has 12 residues. The DNA of the CDR3 is TGCAGCGTTGTGACGGAGAATCAGCCCCAGCATTTT. Translated: CSVVTENQPQHF.

The CDR3 loop is CASSLAGITYEQYF. CDR3 in DNA: TGTGCCAGCAGTTTGGCGGGGATTACCTACGAGCAGTACTTC. The chain recombines TRBV6-5 with TRBJ2-7; possible D gene TRBD2, 6 bases. Germline CDR1 is MNHEY and CDR2 is SVGAGI. The CDR3 has 14 residues. V was clipped by 4 bases and J by 2 bases, with 12 bases between them.

V usage is TRBV10-3 and J usage is TRBJ2-1; possibly TRBD2 for D (6 bases). The CDR3 consists of 12 residues. Per the germline V gene, CDR1 is ENHRY and CDR2 is SYGVKD. Deletions cut 8 bases from V and 5 bases from J, with 10 bases between. CDR3 region: CAIGGYDNEQFF. The CDR3 DNA reads TGTGCCATCGGAGGGTATGACAATGAGCAGTTCTTC.

The CDR3 DNA is TGCAGCGTCGGGGAGGGGGGGGACTATGGCTACACCTTC. This translates into CSVGEGGDYGYTF. The chain couples TRBV29-1 to TRBJ1-2; maybe TRBD1 (6 bases). V lost 6 bases and J 3 bases, leaving 14 bases between the germline ends. The CDR3 length is 13 residues. Germline loops: CDR1 SQVTM, CDR2 ANQGSEA.

The chain links TRBV28 to TRBJ1-5; no clear D. CDR1 and CDR2 (germline): MDHEN, SYDVKM. The CDR3 loop spans 11 amino acids. V was shortened by 9 bases and J by 7 bases, with 10 bases between the two germline ends. The chain's CDR3 is CASGRGQPQHF. The CDR3 DNA sequence: TGTGCCAGTGGGAGAGGACAGCCCCAGCATTTT.

This clone showed up just once. The chain carries TRBV28 and TRBJ2-3; D ambiguous. CDR3 length equals 16 residues. The germline CDR1 and CDR2 sequences are MDHEN and SYDVKM. The V and J ends lost 1 base and 2 bases respectively, with 13 bases between them. The CDR3 sequence: CASSLFPPTFTDTQYF. DNA for the CDR3: TGTGCCAGCAGTTTATTTCCACCAACTTTCACAGATACGCAGTATTTT.

The CDR3 reads CASSQGHGREQFF. The DNA for the CDR3 is TGTGCCAGCAGCCAAGGTCACGGGAGGGAGCAGTTCTTC. V and J are TRBV4-2 and TRBJ2-1; 7 nucleotides align to TRBD2. Germline V gene data show CDR1 as LGHNA and CDR2 as YNFKEQ. V lost 1 base and J lost 10; bases outside the gene matches: 4. The CDR3 extends over 13 amino acids.

About this clone itself: One junction end disagrees with the germline gene, perhaps due to a read error. The V gene is TRBV6-8, the J gene TRBJ1-2, with D perhaps TRBD1 (5 bases). Per the germline V gene, CDR1 is MNHGY and CDR2 is SAAAGT. This CDR3 contains 12 residues. CDR3 protein: CAKTFGAGRYPF. In DNA, the CDR3 is TGTGCCAAAACCTTTGGGGCTGGCCGCTACCCCTTC.

CDR3 coding DNA: TGTGCCTGGAGTGTCCCCTCTTGGGAGCAAATTAATTCACCCCTCCACTTT. Translating it yields CAWSVPSWEQINSPLHF. The chain employs TRBV30 and TRBJ1-6; D is undetermined. The germline CDR1 and CDR2 sequences are GTSNPN and SVGIG (reference sequence). The ends were cut back, 0 bases at V and 6 bases at J, with 18 bases in the middle. The CDR3 runs to 17 residues.

The chain combines TRBV5-4 with TRBJ2-3, with 7 positions matching TRBD1. Trimming at V came to 0 bases and at J to 1 base, leaving 5 bases not matched to a gene. This CDR3 has 16 amino acids. Per the germline V gene, CDR1 is SGHNT and CDR2 is YYREEE (reference sequence). The CDR3 spells CASSLVSGTGTDTQYF. CDR3 DNA: TGTGCCAGCAGCTTGGTCTCCGGGACAGGCACAGATACGCAGTATTTT. Together with reference TRBV5-4 and TRBJ2-3, the CDR3 gives the full variable domain: ETGVTQSPTHLIKTRGQQVTLRCSSQSGHNTVSWYQQALGQGPQFIFQYYREEENGRGNFPPRFSGLQFPNYSSELNVNALELDDSALYLCASSLVSGTGTDTQYFGPGTRLTVL.

The CDR3 loop is CATSRDYDQPQHF. The CDR3 nucleotides read TGTGCCACCAGCAGAGATTATGATCAGCCCCAGCATTTT. The chain couples TRBV15 to TRBJ1-5; D not resolved. The V gene lost 0 bases and the J gene lost 5 bases, with 5 bases spanning the gap. CDR1 and CDR2 from the germline V gene are LNHNV and YYDKDF (reference sequence). The CDR3 is 13 amino acids.

CDR3 region: CASSHPLREPWSSYEQYF. Here the CDR3 DNA reads TGTGCCAGCAGCCACCCGCTCCGCGAACCCTGGAGCTCCTACGAGCAGTACTTC. The chain carries TRBV4-2 and TRBJ2-7; no clear D gene. Trimming took off 3 bases at V and 0 bases at J, with 21 bases between the two ends. Germline CDR1 reads LGHNA; CDR2 reads YNFKEQ. The CDR3 runs 18 residues.

V and J are TRBV4-1 and TRBJ1-5, with 10 bases identical to TRBD1. CDR3 length: 16 residues. The trim removed 0 bases at V and 6 bases at J, leaving 5 bases unmatched. CDR1 is MGHRA, CDR2 YSYEKL, per germline. This CDR3 reads CASSQEDRGAGQPQHF. CDR3 bases: TGCGCCAGCAGCCAAGAGGACAGGGGGGCGGGTCAGCCCCAGCATTTT.

The rearrangement links TRBV5-4 to TRBJ1-4, with 7 bases fitting TRBD1. The CDR3 runs to 15 residues. The V segment lost 4 bases and the J segment 5 bases; nucleotides outside the gene matches: 8. The germline V gene encodes CDR1 SGHNT and CDR2 YYREEE (reference sequence). Written as DNA, the CDR3 is TGTGCCAGCAGCCCGAACAGGGGAGTCAATGAAAAACTGTTTTTT. Translation gives CASSPNRGVNEKLFF.

The J gene is TRBJ1-5, the V gene TRBV6-1, with D perhaps matching TRBD1 (6 bases). CDR1 and CDR2 (germline): MNHNS, SASEGT. V was clipped by 4 bases and J by 2 bases, with 12 bases between them. CDR3 size: 15 residues. The CDR3 coding sequence is TGTGCCAGCAGTGCCGGCAGGGGAGGCAATCAGCCCCAGCATTTT. It translates to CASSAGRGGNQPQHF.

The rearrangement links TRBV6-5 to TRBJ1-1, with D unresolved. Trimming stripped 0 bases from V and 10 bases from J, with 12 bases between. The CDR3 contains 13 residues. Germline CDR1 is MNHEY and CDR2 is SVGAGI. CDR3 protein: CASSYSRSNGAFF. The CDR3, as DNA: TGTGCCAGCAGTTACTCGCGGTCGAACGGAGCTTTCTTT.

The rearrangement links TRBV7-8 to TRBJ1-2; D is possibly TRBD1 (5 bases). Germline V gives CDR1 SGHVS, CDR2 FQNEAQ. This CDR3 has 14 amino acids. With 1 base removed from V and 7 bases from J, the gap between germline ends came to 13 bases. In DNA, the CDR3 is TGTGCCAGCAGCTTAGTACCCGGGACTGGTGGCTACACCTTC. It codes for CASSLVPGTGGYTF.

This clone appeared a single time. This chain links TRBV27 with TRBJ1-2, with 8 nucleotides matching TRBD1. Looked up from germline, CDR1 is MNHEY and CDR2 is SMNVEV (reference sequence). The J segment lost 4 bases and the V segment lost 5 bases, leaving 12 bases of the junction unmatched. The length of the CDR3 is 16 residues. The DNA of the CDR3 is TGTGCCAGCAGTCCCGCAACAACAGGGGGGGTCTATGGCTACACCTTC. It yields the protein CASSPATTGGVYGYTF.

This chain connects TRBV6-1 to TRBJ1-1; 7 nucleotides align to TRBD1. The CDR3 contains 13 residues. Germline CDR1 and CDR2: MNHNS and SASEGT. V was clipped by 10 bases and J by 4 bases; unmatched bases: 9. As DNA, the CDR3 is TGTGCCAACGGGAAGACAGGGTTCACTGAAGCTTTCTTT. Translating it yields CANGKTGFTEAFF.

The chain is built from TRBV30 and TRBJ2-7; D is undetermined. Trimming stripped 2 bases from V and 7 bases from J, with 9 bases between. CDR1 and CDR2 from the germline V gene are GTSNPN and SVGIG (reference sequence). The CDR3 is 11 residues long. The chain's CDR3 is CAWSITGEQYF. The CDR3 DNA reads as TGTGCCTGGAGTATTACCGGGGAGCAGTACTTC. Looking up the rest from reference TRBV30 and TRBJ2-7 gives the full variable domain: SQTIHQWPATLVQPVGSPLSLECTVEGTSNPNLYWYRQAAGRGLQLLFYSVGIGQISSEVPQNLSASRPQDRQFILSSKKLLLSDSGFYLCAWSITGEQYFGPGTRLTVT.